The source of this T cell receptor (beta chain) is a study of CD4 and CD8 cells across lung adenocarcinoma regions (dated by TCRdb to 2016 to 2018). Background for the entire study: To look at intratumor heterogeneity in the T cell receptor repertoire, the study compared tumor centers against tumor margins.

Library generation was performed with PCR. Sequencing took place on a HiSeq X Ten. Clones were called with MiXCR by TCRdb after fastp trimmed the public reads at Q25, and only in-frame beta chains were retained. Entries are consolidated by CDR3 protein sequence, retaining the most common genes and DNA. The sample table contains 3,000 to 4,000 distinct CDR3 sequences; only one count was recorded for less than 70% of them. Together, the top ten hold roughly a fifth of the sample. Donors were patients with localized lung adenocarcinoma, a subtype of non-small cell lung cancer. Samples were obtained from the margins of localized lung adenocarcinomas. For TCR repertoire analysis, CD4+ T cells from tumor tissue were profiled separately from CD8+ T cells. This clonotype was observed a few times. What this receptor recognizes is not known. No per-base quality is available; no much larger clone lies one base away.

V and J lose 5 bases and 0 bases, and a span of 14 bases separates them. CDR1 SGHTA and CDR2 FQGNSA are derived from the germline V gene. Measured from the cysteine to the phenylalanine, the CDR3 is 16 residues long. Only CDR3 DNA remains: 48 bases, in frame from the first base. Input material: CD4+ T cells from the margin of a lung tumor. Read against the paper, the sample's cell subset or site label means: tumor margin region. Recombination joined TRBV7-2 with TRBJ2-1, with TRBD2 tentatively as D gene (6 bases match). This sequence was found in a male donor with lung adenocarcinoma. The CD4 and CD8 labels of this study may be unreliable. The nucleotides are TGTGCCAGCAGCCCCCCGGGAGCCTTCTCCTACAATGAGCAGTTCTTC. Its translation reads: CASSPPGAFSYNEQFF. The reference TRBV7-2 and TRBJ2-1 proteins fill in what lies around the CDR3, so the full variable domain reads GAGVSQSPSNKVTEKGKDVELRCDPISGHTALYWYRQSLGQGLEFLIYFQGNSAPDKSGLPSDRFSAERTGGSVSTLTIQRTQQEDSAVYLCASSPPGAFSYNEQFFGPGTRLTVL.